The 24 T cell receptor beta chains below all came from one sample that was sequenced in a study of T cells in Graves' hyperthyroidism and ophthalmopathy. What was amplified from RNA transcripts were TCR beta CDR3 regions. TCR CDR3 regions were first amplified by RT-PCR with HTBI primers. Using its own MiXCR run on the multiplex PCR reads, TCRdb lists one record per CDR3 protein. This sample has 700,000 to 850,000 distinct CDR3 sequences; 35% occur once, and the top ten carry around 32%. The sample was blood. The receptors stem from a woman aged 40 to 50 with Graves' hyperthyroidism.

This clonotype was seen a handful of times. This chain uses TRBV6-5 with TRBJ2-6, with D unclear. Germline CDR1 reads MNHEY; CDR2 reads SVGAGI. This CDR3 is built from 19 residues. With 2 bases removed from V and 0 bases from J, the gap between germline ends came to 17 bases. CDR3 sequence (DNA): TGTGCCAGCAGTTACCGGCAGGCCGTAAAACCCTCTGGGGCCAACGTCCTGACTTTC. The encoded protein is CASSYRQAVKPSGANVLTF.

The J gene is TRBJ2-7, the V gene TRBV28; D might be TRBD2 (7 bases). The CDR3 has 16 amino acids. V gave up 2 bases and J gave up 0 bases, with 14 bases separating them. Germline V CDR1 and CDR2: MDHEN, SYDVKM. The CDR3 is CASSLGGGTFSYEQYF. The CDR3 DNA reads as TGTGCCAGCAGTTTAGGCGGGGGCACCTTCTCCTACGAGCAGTACTTC.

J is TRBJ1-2 and V is TRBV25-1; the D gene is possibly TRBD1 (5 bases). Trimming stripped 5 bases from V and 1 base from J, with 11 bases between. Looked up from germline, CDR1 is MGHDK and CDR2 is SYGVNS. This CDR3 region has 14 residues. The CDR3 sequence: CASSFIDSNYGYTF. CDR3 nucleotides: TGTGCCAGCAGTTTTATCGACAGTAACTATGGCTACACCTTC.

Details on this clonotype: This may stem from a read error, because a much larger clone lies one nucleotide away. The chain has TRBV7-2 and TRBJ2-7; D uncertain. This CDR3 is built from 12 residues. V was cut by 4 bases and J by 6 bases, with 10 bases left in between. In germline, CDR1 is SGHTA, CDR2 FQGNSA. CDR3 DNA sequence: TGTGCCAGCAGCTGCCCACCAGGCGAGCAGTACTTC. Translation gives CASSCPPGEQYF. Combining the CDR3 with reference TRBV7-2 and TRBJ2-7 gives the whole variable domain GAGVSQSPSNKVTEKGKDVELRCDPISGHTALYWYRQSLGQGLEFLIYFQGNSAPDKSGLPSDRFSAERTGGSVSTLTIQRTQQEDSAVYLCASSCPPGEQYFGPGTRLTVT.

This clonotype was observed a handful of times. The chain combines TRBV20-1 with TRBJ1-6; tentative D call: TRBD1 (6 bases). Germline values: CDR1 DFQATT, CDR2 SNEGSKA (reference sequence). Trimming stripped 3 bases from V and 0 bases from J, with 24 bases between. The CDR3 loop spans 20 amino acids. The CDR3 reads CSAREGLSTGKNSYNSPLHF. The CDR3 coding sequence is TGCAGTGCTAGGGAGGGGTTAAGCACAGGGAAGAACTCCTATAATTCACCCCTCCACTTT.

The chain employs TRBV10-3 and TRBJ1-6; D not resolved. Germline loops: CDR1 ENHRY, CDR2 SYGVKD. This CDR3 comprises 17 residues. V was clipped by 10 bases and J by 9 bases, with 28 bases between them. In DNA, the CDR3 is TGTGCCACCGTCAGACGGGAAGAGATATACGGAGGTTCACCCCTCCACTTT. Its protein is CATVRREEIYGGSPLHF.

This clonotype was seen at least ten times. This rearrangement joins TRBV29-1 to TRBJ1-2; D unclear. The CDR3 extends over 13 amino acids. V shed 4 bases and J shed 0 bases, with 9 bases lying between them. The germline gives CDR1 SQVTM, CDR2 ANQGSEA. The CDR3 sequence is CSVASGTNYGYTF. DNA of the CDR3: TGCAGCGTTGCATCCGGGACTAACTATGGCTACACCTTC.

This clonotype showed up many times. One end of the junction varies from germline; a read error may be responsible. The chain recombines TRBV12-3 or TRBV12-4 with TRBJ2-5; the D gene is possibly TRBD2 (7 bases). CDR3 length: 14 amino acids. CDR3 protein: CASSLGGLQETQYF. The CDR3 nucleotides are TGTGCCAGCAGCTTAGGGGGACTACAAGAGACCCAGTACTTC.

The chain has TRBV14 and TRBJ2-5; tentatively, D is TRBD2 (5 bases). This CDR3 is 16 amino acids long. The germline gives CDR1 SGHDN, CDR2 FVKESK. V lost 4 bases and J 5 bases, leaving 20 bases between the germline ends. The CDR3 DNA reads TGTGCCAGCAGCCTTGAAAATCGGCTCCCGGGGGAGACCCAGTACTTC. Its protein product is CASSLENRLPGETQYF.

This clonotype was detected a few times. The chain employs TRBV7-3 and TRBJ1-1, with D possibly being TRBD1 (6 bases). Trimming pared 5 bases from V and 7 bases from J, leaving 17 bases between. Germline CDR1 is SGHTA and CDR2 is FQGTGA. This CDR3 has 14 amino acids. The CDR3 loop reads CASSPPTEQGEAFF. CDR3 coding DNA: TGTGCCAGCAGCCCCCCGACGGAACAGGGTGAAGCTTTCTTT.

Only a few counts were recorded for this clonotype. This sequence joins TRBV20-1 and TRBJ2-5; 7 bases map to TRBD1. The J segment lost 1 base and the V segment lost 6 bases, leaving 8 bases of the junction unmatched. The germline V gene encodes CDR1 DFQATT and CDR2 SNEGSKA (reference sequence). The CDR3 length is 14 residues. The CDR3, as DNA: TGCAGTGCCCCGATGGGACAGATCCAAGAGACCCAGTACTTC. Amino acids: CSAPMGQIQETQYF.

Note on this clonotype: Its ends do not fully match the called genes, so a read error is possible. CDR3 region: CVISEEQGSQPQHF. CDR3 bases: TGTGTCATCAGTGAGGAACAGGGATCTCAGCCCCAGCATTTT. This rearrangement joins TRBV10-3 to TRBJ1-5; a weak D match, TRBD1 (6 bases). Germline V gives CDR1 ENHRY, CDR2 SYGVKD. The CDR3 is made up of 14 amino acids.

This clonotype was seen only a few times. V gene TRBV16 combines with J gene TRBJ2-7; D ambiguous. CDR3 length: 12 residues. Germline assignment: CDR1 KGHSY and CDR2 FQNENV. V lost 1 base and J lost 3, with 4 bases in between. CDR3 in DNA: TGTGCCAGCAGCCAATATAACTACGAGCAGTACTTC. This gives the protein CASSQYNYEQYF.

This clonotype showed up many times. The chain combines TRBV7-9 with TRBJ1-1, with a tentative D call TRBD1 (5 bases). Germline CDR1 SEHNR, CDR2 FQNEAQ (reference sequence). Trimming pared 6 bases from V and 6 bases from J, leaving 14 bases between. This CDR3 is built from 13 residues. In nucleotides, the CDR3 is TGTGCCAGCAGTCGGAGGGAAGGGGCTGAAGCTTTCTTT. This sequence encodes CASSRREGAEAFF.

This clonotype was seen repeatedly, ten times or more. This chain joins TRBV5-6 and TRBJ1-2; D is perhaps TRBD1 (6 bases). Looked up from germline, CDR1 is SGHDT and CDR2 is YYEEEE. Trimming took off 2 bases at V and 4 bases at J, with 12 bases between the two ends. There are 14 residues in the CDR3. DNA for the CDR3: TGTGCCAGCAGCTTTTGGGCCAGGGGCTATGGCTACACCTTC. As protein: CASSFWARGYGYTF.

Note on this clonotype: This sequence may be a read error, since a much larger clone differs from it by one base. The chain employs TRBV20-1 and TRBJ2-2; D call uncertain. The CDR3 runs 15 residues. In germline, CDR1 is DFQATT, CDR2 SNEGSKA (reference sequence). V dropped 6 bases and J dropped 5 bases, with 19 bases sitting between them. The CDR3 is CSARTETALTGELFF. In nucleotides, the CDR3 is TGCAGTGCCAGAACCGAGACTGCTCTAACCGGGGAGCTGTTTTTT.

Ten or more counts support this clonotype. The gene calls are TRBV15 and TRBJ1-1; D perhaps matches TRBD1 (6 bases). The CDR3 runs to 17 residues. Germline CDR1 is LNHNV and CDR2 is YYDKDF (reference sequence). The ends were cut back, 0 bases at V and 1 base at J, with 15 bases in the middle. The CDR3 loop is CATSRDSGTLGNTEAFF. The CDR3 DNA reads as TGTGCCACCAGCAGAGATTCGGGGACACTGGGGAACACTGAAGCTTTCTTT.

The chain carries TRBV7-9 and TRBJ1-2; D uncertain. The V gene's germline CDR1 is SEHNR and CDR2 FQNEAQ (reference sequence). This CDR3 comprises 16 residues. V dropped 2 bases and J dropped 4 bases, with 17 bases sitting between them. The CDR3 spells CASSLLWSREVYGYTF. CDR3 sequence (DNA): TGTGCCAGCAGCTTATTGTGGTCCCGGGAGGTCTATGGCTACACCTTC.

The V gene is TRBV4-2, the J gene TRBJ2-7, with 7 bases fitting TRBD1. V lost 1 base, J lost 4 bases, and 10 bases stayed unmatched. In germline, CDR1 is LGHNA, CDR2 YNFKEQ. CDR3 length: 16 amino acids. CDR3 bases: TGTGCCAGCAGCCAAGGACAGGGATTTGGTGTTTACGAGCAGTACTTC. It codes for CASSQGQGFGVYEQYF.

The chain has TRBV11-2 and TRBJ2-7; 9 bases fit TRBD2. The CDR3 spans 17 residues. With 2 bases clipped from V and 4 bases from J, the junction kept 12 bases outside the gene matches. From germline, CDR1 is SGHAT and CDR2 FQNNGV. For the CDR3, the DNA is TGTGCCAGCAGCTTATCTAGCGGGAAAACTACCACTTACGAGCAGTACTTC. Protein: CASSLSSGKTTTYEQYF.

This clonotype was counted a single time. The rearrangement joins TRBV10-3 to TRBJ2-7; no reliable D call. Germline CDR1 and CDR2: ENHRY and SYGVKD. The CDR3 consists of 16 residues. The V gene lost 4 bases and the J gene lost 4 bases, with 20 bases spanning the gap. CDR3 nucleotides: TGTGCCATCAGTGGAAAAAAGGGATGGTGGTTTTACGAGCAGTACTTC. It encodes CAISGKKGWWFYEQYF.

This clonotype was counted a few times. The CDR3 DNA sequence: TGCGCCAGCAGCTTCTTATTAGCGGGAGGCGGAACCGGGGAGCTGTTTTTT. It is translated as CASSFLLAGGGTGELFF. The gene calls are TRBV5-1 and TRBJ2-2, with 10 bases lining up with TRBD2. The CDR3 runs to 17 residues. Looked up from germline, CDR1 is SGHRS and CDR2 is YFSETQ. Trimming cost V 2 bases and J 5 bases; bases outside gene matches: 9.

A few counts support this clonotype. J is TRBJ1-1 and V is TRBV19; unclear D gene. Per the germline V gene, CDR1 is LNHDA and CDR2 is SQIVND (reference sequence). The CDR3 spans 15 residues. V dropped 5 bases and J dropped 5 bases, with 18 bases sitting between them. The chain's CDR3 is CASSSLGNLGTEAFF. DNA for the CDR3: TGTGCCAGTAGTTCCCTGGGGAACCTGGGGACTGAAGCTTTCTTT.

Regarding this clonotype: Its ends do not fully match the called genes, so a read error is possible. The CDR3 DNA reads TGTGCCAGCAGCTTAGAGGGCGCGGACGCCTTCACCTACGGGCAGTACTTC. It specifies CASSLEGADAFTYGQYF. This sequence joins TRBV11-2 and TRBJ2-7, with D unclear. Germline loops: CDR1 SGHAT, CDR2 FQNNGV. The CDR3 runs 17 residues.